Following are 29 T cell receptor beta chains from one sample sequenced in a study of shared clonotypes between healthy human individuals. The assay was immunoSEQ multiplex PCR, and TCRdb's table has in-frame clones only and misses some. The table shows nearly 2 million clones, with over 85% occurring only once. Naive-designated CD8 cells lacked CD45RO, were positively enriched for CCR7, and omitted terminally differentiated effector memory CD45RA+ cells. The sequenced sample consisted of naive CD8+ T cells sorted from blood. These receptor sequences come from a man aged 18 to 35 in good health.

This chain links TRBV10-2 with TRBJ2-4; the D gene is possibly TRBD2 (5 bases). Germline V gene data show CDR1 as WSHSY and CDR2 as SAAADI. Trimming removed 6 bases from V and 8 bases from J, with 17 bases in between. The CDR3 loop spans 14 amino acids. For the CDR3, the DNA is TGCGCCAGCAGCCATCCCTGGGGAGCGGACATTCAGTACTTC. As protein: CASSHPWGADIQYF.

This clone has only a few counts. The chain carries TRBV2 and TRBJ1-2; D is unclear. With 7 bases removed from V and 9 bases from J, the gap between germline ends came to 15 bases. Germline V gene data show CDR1 as SNHLY and CDR2 as FYNNEI. The CDR3 extends over 12 amino acids. The CDR3 nucleotides are TGTGCCAGCATGTTGGACGGAGCAAGCTACACCTTC. Encoded protein: CASMLDGASYTF.

The V call is TRBV19, the J call TRBJ2-1; 8 bases are shared with TRBD2. Germline values: CDR1 LNHDA, CDR2 SQIVND (reference sequence). V gave up 5 bases and J gave up 6 bases; unmatched junction bases: 6. The CDR3 covers 14 residues. The CDR3 sequence: CASSPTGGVNEQFF. CDR3 in DNA: TGTGCCAGTAGTCCTACGGGAGGGGTCAATGAGCAGTTCTTC.

The V and J genes are TRBV29-1 and TRBJ2-1, with TRBD2 identical over 8 bases. Germline loops: CDR1 SQVTM, CDR2 ANQGSEA. Trimming cost V 2 bases and J 8 bases; bases outside gene matches: 11. CDR3 size: 15 residues. CDR3 DNA sequence: TGCAGCGTTGAAACCGCGGGAGGCCGCTTTGATGAGCAGTTCTTC. Amino acid sequence: CSVETAGGRFDEQFF.

This clone was recorded a few times. The chain links TRBV28 to TRBJ1-6, with 9 nucleotides matching TRBD1. The trim removed 3 bases at V and 11 bases at J, leaving 5 bases unmatched. CDR1 is MDHEN, CDR2 SYDVKM, per germline. The CDR3 spans 14 residues. CDR3: CASSFTTGGTPLHF. CDR3 coding DNA: TGTGCCAGCAGTTTCACGACAGGGGGAACACCCCTCCACTTT. Supplemented by reference TRBV28 and TRBJ1-6, the full variable domain reads DVKVTQSSRYLVKRTGEKVFLECVQDMDHENMFWYRQDPGLGLRLIYFSYDVKMKEKGDIPEGYSVSREKKERFSLILESASTNQTSMYLCASSFTTGGTPLHFGNGTRLTVT.

The chain uses TRBV6-1 and TRBJ1-2; D unresolved. The germline V gene has CDR1 MNHNS and CDR2 SASEGT. Trimming stripped 1 base from V and 3 bases from J, with 18 bases between. The CDR3 extends over 17 amino acids. This CDR3 is CASSEGLAETTYYGYTF. The CDR3 bases are TGTGCCAGCAGTGAAGGTCTGGCAGAGACTACTTACTATGGCTACACCTTC.

This chain connects TRBV10-3 to TRBJ1-2; no clear D. The V and J ends lost 3 bases and 3 bases respectively, with 8 bases between them. There are 13 residues in the CDR3. The germline V gene encodes CDR1 ENHRY and CDR2 SYGVKD. The CDR3 is CAISDGEDYGYTF. The DNA for the CDR3 is TGTGCCATCAGTGACGGGGAGGACTATGGCTACACCTTC.

This clone came up once. The chain links TRBV5-1 to TRBJ2-6, with D possibly TRBD1 on 6 matching bases. CDR3 length: 15 amino acids. Germline V gene data show CDR1 as SGHRS and CDR2 as YFSETQ. V was clipped by 3 bases and J by 2 bases, with 9 bases between them. CDR3 residues: CASSSAGAGANVLTF. CDR3 coding DNA: TGCGCCAGCAGCTCTGCAGGGGCTGGGGCCAACGTCCTGACTTTC.

The genes are TRBV2 and TRBJ2-7; D is unclear. The V and J ends lost 2 bases and 3 bases respectively, with 11 bases between them. The CDR3 contains 14 residues. Per germline, CDR1 SNHLY and CDR2 FYNNEI. The chain's CDR3 is CASSESLAIYEQYF. The DNA for the CDR3 is TGTGCCAGCAGTGAAAGTCTGGCGATCTACGAGCAGTACTTC.

This chain connects TRBV30 to TRBJ2-3; D remains unclear. The V and J ends lost 0 bases and 5 bases respectively, with 9 bases between them. Germline assignment: CDR1 GTSNPN and CDR2 SVGIG (reference sequence). The CDR3 totals 13 residues. The CDR3 sequence is CAWSVLFEDTQYF. The CDR3 coding sequence is TGTGCCTGGAGTGTACTGTTCGAAGATACGCAGTATTTT.

This clone has only a few counts. This chain joins TRBV7-6 and TRBJ2-7; 7 bases are shared with TRBD1. V gave up 5 bases and J gave up 2 bases; unmatched junction bases: 6. CDR3 length equals 14 residues. Germline values: CDR1 SGHVS, CDR2 FNYEAQ. The CDR3 DNA follows: TGTGCCAGCAGCGACCGACAGGGCACCTACGAGCAGTACTTC. This encodes CASSDRQGTYEQYF.

The gene calls are TRBV27 and TRBJ1-5; TRBD1 matches at 10 bases. J gave up 9 bases and V 3 bases, and 5 bases lay outside the gene matches. The germline CDR1 and CDR2 sequences are MNHEY and SMNVEV (reference sequence). The CDR3 contains 14 residues. The CDR3 coding sequence is TGTGCCAGCAGTTTCGGACAGGGGGTCGGGCCCCAGCATTTT. Translation gives CASSFGQGVGPQHF.

The chain uses TRBV9 and TRBJ1-2; the match to TRBD1 covers 8 bases. Trimming removed 3 bases from V and 2 bases from J; junction bases left unmatched: 6. CDR3 size: 15 residues. CDR1 SGDLS and CDR2 YYNGEE come from the germline V gene. CDR3 region: CASSGSRGPNYGYTF. The CDR3 region has the DNA TGTGCCAGCAGCGGAAGCAGGGGGCCCAACTATGGCTACACCTTC. The complete variable domain, with remaining parts taken from reference TRBV9 and TRBJ1-2, reads DSGVTQTPKHLITATGQRVTLRCSPRSGDLSVYWYQQSLDQGLQFLIQYYNGEERAKGNILERFSAQQFPDLHSELNLSSLELGDSALYFCASSGSRGPNYGYTFGSGTRLTVV.

The chain recombines TRBV5-6 with TRBJ1-2, with D perhaps matching TRBD1 (5 bases). V was pared by 0 bases and J by 6 bases, with 12 bases between. The CDR3 totals 14 residues. Germline lookup yields CDR1 SGHDT and CDR2 YYEEEE. CDR3 in amino acids: CASSLASGTHGYTF. As DNA, the CDR3 is TGTGCCAGCAGCTTGGCGAGCGGGACCCATGGCTACACCTTC.

This chain joins TRBV19 and TRBJ2-7; 7 positions match TRBD2. After removal of 1 base from V and 5 bases from J, the junction contained 5 bases not matched to a gene. In germline, CDR1 is LNHDA, CDR2 SQIVND (reference sequence). The CDR3 spans 14 residues. In DNA form, the CDR3 reads TGTGCCAGTAGTATAGTAGGCGGGAGCGACGAGCAGTACTTC. It yields the protein CASSIVGGSDEQYF.

The gene calls are TRBV6-1 and TRBJ1-6; a weak D match, TRBD1 (5 bases). Germline V lookup: CDR1 MNHNS, CDR2 SASEGT. Trimming removed 1 base from V and 4 bases from J, with 14 bases in between. The length of the CDR3 is 17 residues. This chain's CDR3 is CASSEGPPWGYNSPLHF. CDR3 bases: TGTGCCAGCAGTGAAGGGCCTCCCTGGGGGTATAATTCACCCCTCCACTTT.

V is TRBV6-1 and J is TRBJ1-4; D gene uncertain. The V gene's germline CDR1 is MNHNS and CDR2 SASEGT. The V end lost 9 bases, the J end lost 8 bases, and 7 bases lay between the germline ends. This CDR3 is built from 10 residues. The CDR3 region is CARRREKLFF. CDR3 nucleotides: TGTGCCAGGCGACGGGAAAAACTGTTTTTT.

This clone was seen a few times. The gene calls are TRBV9 and TRBJ1-1; TRBD1 agrees at 8 bases. V trimming: 0 bases; J trimming: 4 bases; junction bases outside the gene matches: 5. In germline, CDR1 is SGDLS, CDR2 YYNGEE. This CDR3 is built from 15 residues. The CDR3 is CASSVVQGASTEAFF. The CDR3, as DNA: TGTGCCAGCAGCGTAGTTCAGGGGGCGAGCACTGAAGCTTTCTTT.

This chain links TRBV29-1 with TRBJ2-7; a weak D match, TRBD1 (5 bases). CDR3 size: 10 residues. From germline, CDR1 is SQVTM and CDR2 ANQGSEA. Trimming left V 6 bases short and J 4 bases short, with 7 bases between. The CDR3 DNA reads as TGCAGCGTCCAGGGTTACGAGCAGTACTTC. Its translation: CSVQGYEQYF.

The genes are TRBV7-9 and TRBJ2-3; a possible D gene is TRBD2 (6 bases). V lost 4 bases, J lost 2 bases, and 19 bases lay in between. Per the germline V gene, CDR1 is SEHNR and CDR2 is FQNEAQ (reference sequence). This CDR3 region has 17 residues. CDR3 sequence (DNA): TGTGCCAGCAGCTCGTGGACTGGGGGAGGTCTCACAGATACGCAGTATTTT. Translated, it gives CASSSWTGGGLTDTQYF.

This sequence joins TRBV7-9 and TRBJ2-7; D is perhaps TRBD1 or TRBD2 (5 bases each). Trimming shortened V by 4 bases and J by 3 bases, and 16 bases separated the two germline ends. Germline CDR1 SEHNR, CDR2 FQNEAQ (reference sequence). The CDR3 extends over 15 amino acids. DNA for the CDR3: TGTGCCAGCAGCTCGGGACGTACCATCTTCTACGAGCAGTACTTC. Protein sequence: CASSSGRTIFYEQYF.

The rearrangement links TRBV10-3 to TRBJ2-7, with 8 bases aligning to TRBD2. Germline-derived CDR1 and CDR2 are ENHRY and SYGVKD. This CDR3 spans 12 amino acids. Losses at the gene ends were 7 bases for V and 7 bases for J; bases not matched to a gene: 6. The DNA of the CDR3 is TGTGCCATCATGGCGGGAGGTGTAGAGCAGTACTTC. Translating it yields CAIMAGGVEQYF.

The chain is built from TRBV4-3 and TRBJ2-7; TRBD1 or TRBD2 may be the D gene (5 bases each). The CDR3 loop spans 16 amino acids. Germline V CDR1 and CDR2: LGHNA, YSLEER. Trimming took off 0 bases at V and 3 bases at J, with 15 bases between the two ends. The chain's CDR3 is CASSQDRGERGYEQYF. The CDR3 nucleotides read TGCGCCAGCAGCCAAGATCGTGGGGAGAGGGGCTACGAGCAGTACTTC.

This chain joins TRBV9 and TRBJ2-1, with TRBD2 identical over 7 bases. This CDR3 contains 15 residues. V gave up 5 bases and J gave up 2 bases; unmatched junction bases: 7. In germline, CDR1 is SGDLS, CDR2 YYNGEE. CDR3 in DNA: TGTGCCAGCAGTACTGGGCTAGCGGCCTACAATGAGCAGTTCTTC. The encoded protein is CASSTGLAAYNEQFF.

This chain joins TRBV7-2 and TRBJ2-7; perhaps TRBD1 as D (6 bases). Germline V gene lookup returns CDR1 SGHTA and CDR2 FQGNSA. There are 12 residues in the CDR3. V gave up 3 bases and J gave up 5 bases, with 8 bases separating them. DNA of the CDR3: TGTGCCAGCAGCTTCACAGGGAACGAGCAGTACTTC. It encodes CASSFTGNEQYF.

The rearrangement uses TRBV14 and TRBJ2-3, with D uncertain. The CDR3 spans 13 residues. Germline V gene data show CDR1 as SGHDN and CDR2 as FVKESK. V was trimmed by 4 bases and J by 0 bases, leaving 5 bases between them. CDR3 DNA: TGTGCCAGCAGCCCGACTAGCACAGATACGCAGTATTTT. Translating gives CASSPTSTDTQYF. The full variable domain, with the rest looked up from reference TRBV14 and TRBJ2-3, is EAGVTQFPSHSVIEKGQTVTLRCDPISGHDNLYWYRRVMGKEIKFLLHFVKESKQDESGMPNNRFLAERTGGTYSTLKVQPAELEDSGVYFCASSPTSTDTQYFGPGTRLTVL.

The rearrangement uses TRBV27 and TRBJ2-1; 7 bases match TRBD2. Losses at the gene ends were 3 bases for V and 0 bases for J; bases not matched to a gene: 8. CDR3 size: 17 residues. Germline CDR1 is MNHEY and CDR2 is SMNVEV (reference sequence). CDR3 in DNA: TGTGCCAGCAGTTTTTTAGTATCGGGGGGCTCCTACAATGAGCAGTTCTTC. Translating gives CASSFLVSGGSYNEQFF.

The gene calls are TRBV2 and TRBJ2-1; TRBD2 aligns across 14 bases. Germline trimming cut 5 bases from V and 9 bases from J; bases unmatched to any gene: 3. This CDR3 has 14 residues. Germline values: CDR1 SNHLY, CDR2 FYNNEI. The CDR3 sequence: CASSSGLAGAEQFF. CDR3 coding DNA: TGTGCCAGCAGTTCGGGACTAGCGGGAGCTGAGCAGTTCTTC.

This chain links TRBV28 with TRBJ1-6, with D tentatively TRBD1 (6 bases). The V end was cut by 5 bases, the J end by 13 bases, with 21 bases between. Germline lookup yields CDR1 MDHEN and CDR2 SYDVKM. The CDR3 length is 15 residues. Written as DNA, the CDR3 is TGTGCCAGCAGTCACCGGGACATCGGTCTAATTCCCCTCCACTTT. Translating it yields CASSHRDIGLIPLHF.